Following are 26 T cell receptor beta chains from one sample sequenced in a study of blood T cells in healthy people across ages (dated by TCRdb to 2014 to 2015). The method was 5' RACE. Sequencing used an Illumina HiSeq 2500. The second PCR ran for roughly 7 to 12 cycles and used a J-beta primer mix along with a sample-barcoded 5' primer. TCRdb itself trimmed the public reads at Q25 with fastp, ran MiXCR and retained productive beta chains. Rows matching on CDR3 protein sequence are summarized as one entry with the most common DNA and genes. The sample includes 650,000 to 950,000 distinct CDR3 sequences, with roughly 44% observed a single time. The top ten clonotypes cover 15% to 25% of the sample. Sample: blood. These receptor sequences come from a man aged 55 to 70 in good health.

The V gene is TRBV4-1, the J gene TRBJ2-7; D could derive from TRBD1 or TRBD2 (6 bases each). The CDR3 spans 14 residues. Per germline, CDR1 MGHRA and CDR2 YSYEKL. V was pared by 2 bases and J by 2 bases, with 10 bases between. CDR3 residues: CASSQPGAPYEQYF. The CDR3 nucleotides read TGCGCCAGCAGCCAACCGGGGGCCCCCTACGAGCAGTACTTC.

This clonotype turned up a few times. V gene TRBV10-2 combines with J gene TRBJ2-5; no clear D. The CDR3 runs to 14 residues. The V gene lost 2 bases and the J gene lost 5 bases, with 12 bases spanning the gap. Germline assignment: CDR1 WSHSY and CDR2 SAAADI. The CDR3 loop reads CASSEHLVSETQYF. For the CDR3, the DNA is TGCGCCAGCAGTGAGCACCTGGTCTCCGAGACCCAGTACTTC.

This chain joins TRBV5-5 and TRBJ2-5; TRBD2 matches 12 bases. The ends lost 4 bases at V and 4 bases at J; junction bases unmatched: 8. The germline V gene has CDR1 SGHKS and CDR2 YYEKEE (reference sequence). The CDR3 loop spans 16 amino acids. The CDR3 is CASSHSSGGAAETQYF. CDR3 nucleotide sequence: TGTGCCAGCAGCCACTCTAGCGGGGGGGCCGCAGAGACCCAGTACTTC.

The chain has TRBV6-5 and TRBJ2-7; 7 nucleotides agree with TRBD1. The ends lost 3 bases at V and 9 bases at J; junction bases unmatched: 5. Germline values: CDR1 MNHEY, CDR2 SVGAGI. The CDR3 spans 12 residues. The CDR3 DNA is TGTGCCAGCAGTTATGACAGGGTTAGGCAGTACTTC. Translation gives CASSYDRVRQYF.

The gene calls are TRBV9 and TRBJ2-7; possibly TRBD2 for D (6 bases). The CDR3 runs 15 residues. Germline CDR1 is SGDLS and CDR2 is YYNGEE. Deletions cut 2 bases from V and 4 bases from J, with 16 bases between. The CDR3: CASSVGTGSEYEQYF. The DNA of the CDR3 is TGTGCCAGCAGCGTTGGGACTGGTTCCGAATACGAGCAGTACTTC.

The sample holds a few counts of this clonotype. This rearrangement joins TRBV7-2 to TRBJ1-2; no reliable D call. V was trimmed by 5 bases and J by 4 bases, leaving 11 bases between them. The germline CDR1 and CDR2 sequences are SGHTA and FQGNSA. This CDR3 has 13 amino acids. The DNA for the CDR3 is TGTGCCAGCAGCCGGACTGTTACCTATGGCTACACCTTC. Its protein is CASSRTVTYGYTF.

The chain couples TRBV27 to TRBJ2-5, with TRBD1 identical over 9 bases. Unmatched junction bases numbered 17, after V lost 7 bases and J lost 11 bases. The length of the CDR3 is 15 residues. Germline values: CDR1 MNHEY, CDR2 SMNVEV (reference sequence). CDR3 region: CASTHVGTGSNEQYF. DNA for the CDR3: TGTGCCAGCACCCACGTGGGGACAGGGTCCAATGAGCAGTACTTC.

This chain joins TRBV3-1 and TRBJ1-1, with D tentatively TRBD1 (5 bases). Trimming cost V 1 base and J 1 base, with 10 bases left between them. The V gene's germline CDR1 is LGHDT and CDR2 YNNKEL (reference sequence). CDR3 length: 15 amino acids. In DNA form, the CDR3 reads TGTGCCAGCAGCCAAGCTCAGGGACCGAACACTGAAGCTTTCTTT. This encodes CASSQAQGPNTEAFF. Full variable domain (missing parts from reference TRBV3-1 and TRBJ1-1): DTAVSQTPKYLVTQMGNDKSIKCEQNLGHDTMYWYKQDSKKFLKIMFSYNNKELIINETVPNRFSPKSPDKAHLNLHINSLELGDSAVYFCASSQAQGPNTEAFFGQGTRLTVV.

V gene TRBV12-3 or TRBV12-4 combines with J gene TRBJ1-2, with 8 bases identical to TRBD1. V lost 6 bases and J lost 7; bases outside the gene matches: 19. This CDR3 region has 17 residues. CDR3 nucleotides: TGTGCCAGCAGCCCACTCTCCAAAGGACAGGGAGGGGGTGGCTACACCTTC. It translates to CASSPLSKGQGGGGYTF.

The gene calls are TRBV7-9 and TRBJ1-2, with 8 bases that match TRBD1. V lost 5 bases to trimming and J lost 2 bases; unmatched junction nucleotides: 16. The germline CDR1 and CDR2 sequences are SEHNR and FQNEAQ (reference sequence). This CDR3 comprises 18 residues. This CDR3 is CASSQRRLTTGENYGYTF. The DNA of the CDR3 is TGTGCCAGCAGCCAAAGACGGCTAACGACAGGGGAAAACTATGGCTACACCTTC.

The genes are TRBV12-5 and TRBJ2-3; maybe TRBD1 (6 bases). The CDR3 contains 16 residues. Germline loops: CDR1 LGHNT, CDR2 FRNRAP. V lost 1 base, J lost 5 bases, and 16 bases lay in between. The CDR3 is CASGLARDRFEDTQYF. The CDR3 nucleotides read TGTGCTAGTGGTTTGGCCCGAGACAGGTTTGAAGATACGCAGTATTTT.

This clonotype has just a few counts. This rearrangement joins TRBV12-3 or TRBV12-4 to TRBJ2-5; D gene uncertain. CDR3 length equals 12 residues. V lost 3 bases and J lost 7, with 9 bases in between. The CDR3 sequence: CASSLEPVTQYF. In nucleotides, the CDR3 is TGTGCCAGCAGTTTGGAGCCTGTGACCCAGTACTTC.

As concerns this clonotype: This may stem from a read error, because a much larger clone lies one nucleotide away. This chain links TRBV7-2 with TRBJ2-5; 11 positions agree with TRBD2. The CDR3 runs to 15 residues. After removal of 3 bases from V and 11 bases from J, the junction contained 11 bases not matched to a gene. The germline V gene encodes CDR1 SGHTA and CDR2 FQGNSA. The CDR3 sequence: CASSFSGGGYNEQYF. CDR3 bases: TGTGCCAGCAGCTTTAGCGGGGGGGGTTACAATGAGCAGTACTTC.

In its sample, this clonotype was seen a few times. The chain couples TRBV3-1 to TRBJ2-7, with TRBD1 matching over 9 bases. The germline CDR1 and CDR2 sequences are LGHDT and YNNKEL (reference sequence). V dropped 2 bases and J dropped 7; count of bases not matched to a gene: 9. The length of the CDR3 is 15 residues. Written as DNA, the CDR3 is TGTGCCAGCAGCCAATACGGGACAGGGAGCTATGAGCAGTACTTC. This sequence encodes CASSQYGTGSYEQYF.

The V and J genes are TRBV5-1 and TRBJ2-7; D is uncertain. Germline CDR1 is SGHRS and CDR2 is YFSETQ. Trimming left V 5 bases short and J 2 bases short, with 11 bases between. The CDR3 is made up of 13 amino acids. The CDR3, as DNA: TGCGCCAGCAGAATCGGGCAAGCCTACGAGCAGTACTTC. It translates to CASRIGQAYEQYF.

The gene calls are TRBV7-9 and TRBJ2-4; 7 nucleotides match TRBD2. V gave up 5 bases and J gave up 5 bases; unmatched junction bases: 9. The CDR3 loop spans 15 amino acids. Germline CDR1 SEHNR, CDR2 FQNEAQ (reference sequence). CDR3 loop: CASSPYDRGENIQYF. CDR3 coding DNA: TGTGCCAGCAGCCCCTATGACCGGGGGGAAAACATTCAGTACTTC.

This clonotype was found once. This may stem from a read error, because a much larger clone lies one nucleotide away. The V gene is TRBV30, the J gene TRBJ1-6; a possible D gene is TRBD1 (6 bases). The length of the CDR3 is 14 residues. V shed 2 bases and J shed 7 bases, with 12 bases lying between them. Germline V gene lookup returns CDR1 GTSNPN and CDR2 SVGIG (reference sequence). CDR3 region: CAWSRGTGNSPLHF. In nucleotides, the CDR3 is TGTGCCTGGAGTAGGGGGACTGGGAATTCACCCCTCCACTTT. The variable domain in full, completed from reference TRBV30 and TRBJ1-6, reads SQTIHQWPATLVQPVGSPLSLECTVEGTSNPNLYWYRQAAGRGLQLLFYSVGIGQISSEVPQNLSASRPQDRQFILSSKKLLLSDSGFYLCAWSRGTGNSPLHFGNGTRLTVT.

This clonotype occurred a few times. The chain has TRBV9 and TRBJ2-7, with 7 bases that match TRBD1. V trimming: 3 bases; J trimming: 3 bases; junction bases outside the gene matches: 9. This CDR3 has 15 residues. In germline, CDR1 is SGDLS, CDR2 YYNGEE. CDR3 in amino acids: CASSAYSGQNYEQYF. In DNA, the CDR3 is TGTGCCAGCAGCGCCTACTCGGGACAGAACTACGAGCAGTACTTC.

There are a few counts of this clonotype. The chain carries TRBV5-1 and TRBJ2-7; the match to TRBD1 covers 8 bases. Trimming took 3 bases from V and 7 from J; bases not matched to a gene: 3. The germline V gene encodes CDR1 SGHRS and CDR2 YFSETQ. The CDR3 has 12 amino acids. The CDR3 here is CASSYGQGEQYF. Here the CDR3 DNA reads TGCGCCAGCAGCTACGGACAGGGAGAGCAGTACTTC.

A note on this clonotype: The DNA is omitted, as the CDR3 cannot be located on it reliably, and the CDR3 follows TCRdb's listing. The CDR3 sequence is CISVSEARICRGAGEQYF. V and J are TRBV7-5 and TRBJ2-5; the table's D call TRBD2 went unverified against the DNA. TRBV7-5 counts as a pseudogene. The CDR3 has 18 amino acids, counting both end residues.

This clonotype was counted between two and nine times. V is TRBV7-9 and J is TRBJ2-7, with TRBD1 as a possible D gene (5 bases). The germline V gene has CDR1 SEHNR and CDR2 FQNEAQ (reference sequence). V lost 1 base to trimming and J lost 1 base, with 14 bases between them. This CDR3 has 16 amino acids. The CDR3 DNA reads TGTGCCAGCAGCTTAGGGGTGGCAGGGAATTCCTACGAGCAGTACTTC. Translated: CASSLGVAGNSYEQYF.

This chain uses TRBV4-3 with TRBJ1-2; D is ambiguous. CDR1 LGHNA and CDR2 YSLEER come from the germline V gene. Trimming took 2 bases from V and 4 from J, leaving 8 bases between them. CDR3 size: 13 residues. CDR3 bases: TGCGCCAGCAGCCAAAAAACGGGCTATGGCTACACCTTC. Translating gives CASSQKTGYGYTF.

V and J are TRBV7-2 and TRBJ1-2; no clear D gene. The CDR3 extends over 13 amino acids. Trimming pared 1 base from V and 6 bases from J, leaving 9 bases between. CDR1 and CDR2 (germline): SGHTA, FQGNSA. CDR3 coding DNA: TGTGCCAGCAGCTTAGGGCCTGATAATGGCTACACCTTC. This encodes CASSLGPDNGYTF.

This clonotype was seen at least ten times. The chain is built from TRBV20-1 and TRBJ2-3; 8 bases agree with TRBD1. V trimming: 0 bases; J trimming: 3 bases; junction bases outside the gene matches: 5. Germline CDR1 and CDR2: DFQATT and SNEGSKA (reference sequence). This CDR3 spans 15 amino acids. The CDR3 DNA reads TGCAGTGCTAGAGATGGGAACAGGGGGACAGATACGCAGTATTTT. This codes for CSARDGNRGTDTQYF.

Regarding this clonotype: A much more abundant neighbour one base away suggests this may be a read error. The chain joins TRBV5-1 to TRBJ2-5; 8 bases line up with TRBD2. This CDR3 spans 15 amino acids. From germline, CDR1 is SGHRS and CDR2 YFSETQ. The CDR3 coding sequence is TGCGTCAGCAGCTTGATCGACGGGGGGGCGAAGACCCAGTACTTC. Its protein is CVSSLIDGGAKTQYF.

This rearrangement joins TRBV28 to TRBJ2-3, with D uncertain. The CDR3 consists of 14 residues. Germline V gives CDR1 MDHEN, CDR2 SYDVKM. With 6 bases removed from V and 4 bases from J, the gap between germline ends came to 14 bases. The CDR3 protein is CASRFDLPADTQYF. DNA for the CDR3: TGTGCCAGCAGGTTCGATCTCCCCGCAGATACGCAGTATTTT.